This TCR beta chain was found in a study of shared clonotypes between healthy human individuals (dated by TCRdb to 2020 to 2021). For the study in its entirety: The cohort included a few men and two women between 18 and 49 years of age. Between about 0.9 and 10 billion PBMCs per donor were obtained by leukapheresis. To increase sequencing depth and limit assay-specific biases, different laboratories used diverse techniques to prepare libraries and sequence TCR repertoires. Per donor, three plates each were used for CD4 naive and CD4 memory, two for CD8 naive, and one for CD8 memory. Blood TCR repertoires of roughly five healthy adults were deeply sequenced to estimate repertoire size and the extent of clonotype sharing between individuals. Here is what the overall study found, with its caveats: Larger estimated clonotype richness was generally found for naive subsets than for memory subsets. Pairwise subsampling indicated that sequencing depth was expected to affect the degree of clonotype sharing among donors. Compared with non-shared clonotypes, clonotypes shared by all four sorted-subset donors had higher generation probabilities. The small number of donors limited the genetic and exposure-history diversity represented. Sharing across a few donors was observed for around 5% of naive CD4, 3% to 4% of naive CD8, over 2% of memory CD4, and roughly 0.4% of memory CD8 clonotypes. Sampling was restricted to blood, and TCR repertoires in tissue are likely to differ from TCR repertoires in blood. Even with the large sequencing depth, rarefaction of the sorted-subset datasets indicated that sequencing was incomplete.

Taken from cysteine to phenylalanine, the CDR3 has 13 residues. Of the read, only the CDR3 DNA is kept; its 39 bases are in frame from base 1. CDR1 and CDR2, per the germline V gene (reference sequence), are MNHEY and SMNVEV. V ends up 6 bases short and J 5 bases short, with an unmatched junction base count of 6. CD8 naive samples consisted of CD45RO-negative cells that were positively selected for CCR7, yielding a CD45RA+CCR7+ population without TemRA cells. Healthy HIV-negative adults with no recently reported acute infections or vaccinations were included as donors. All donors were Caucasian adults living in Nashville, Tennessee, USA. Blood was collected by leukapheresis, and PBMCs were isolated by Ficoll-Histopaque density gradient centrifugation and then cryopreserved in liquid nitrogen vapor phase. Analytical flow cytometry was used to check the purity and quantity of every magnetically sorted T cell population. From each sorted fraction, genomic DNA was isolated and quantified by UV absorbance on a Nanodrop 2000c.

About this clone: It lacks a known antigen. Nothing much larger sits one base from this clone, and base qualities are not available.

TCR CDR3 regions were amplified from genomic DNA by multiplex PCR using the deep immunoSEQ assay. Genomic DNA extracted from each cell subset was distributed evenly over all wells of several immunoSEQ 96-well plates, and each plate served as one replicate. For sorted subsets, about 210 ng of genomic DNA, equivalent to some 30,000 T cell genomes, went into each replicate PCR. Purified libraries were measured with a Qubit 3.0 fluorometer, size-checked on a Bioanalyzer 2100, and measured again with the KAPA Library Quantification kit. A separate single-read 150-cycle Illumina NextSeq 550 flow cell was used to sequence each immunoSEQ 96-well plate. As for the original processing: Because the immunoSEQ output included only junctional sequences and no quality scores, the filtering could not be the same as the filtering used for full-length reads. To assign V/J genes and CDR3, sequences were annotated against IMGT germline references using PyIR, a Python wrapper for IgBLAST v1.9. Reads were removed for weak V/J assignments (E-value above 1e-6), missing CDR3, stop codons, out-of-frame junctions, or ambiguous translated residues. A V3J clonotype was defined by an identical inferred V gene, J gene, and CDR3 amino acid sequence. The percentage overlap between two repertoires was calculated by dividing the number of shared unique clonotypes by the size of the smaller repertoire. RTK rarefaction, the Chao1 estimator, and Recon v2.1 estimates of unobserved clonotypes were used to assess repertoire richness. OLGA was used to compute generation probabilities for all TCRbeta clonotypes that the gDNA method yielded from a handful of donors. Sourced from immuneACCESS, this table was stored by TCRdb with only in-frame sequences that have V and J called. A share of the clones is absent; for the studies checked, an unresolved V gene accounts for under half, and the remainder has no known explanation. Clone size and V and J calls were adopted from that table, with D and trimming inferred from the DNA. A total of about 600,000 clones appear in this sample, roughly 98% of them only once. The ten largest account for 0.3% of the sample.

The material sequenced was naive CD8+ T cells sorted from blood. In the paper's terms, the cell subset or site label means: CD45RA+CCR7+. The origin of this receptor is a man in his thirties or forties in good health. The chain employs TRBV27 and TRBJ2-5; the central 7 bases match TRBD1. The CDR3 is CASRQGRGETQYF. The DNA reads TGTGCCAGCAGACAGGGGCGCGGGGAGACCCAGTACTTC.